Sequencing of this T cell receptor (beta chain) was carried out in a study of T cell repertoires in cytomegalovirus infection. Overall study context: The public TCR beta signatures pointed to both CMV infection and matching HLA type.

This clonotype was observed a few times. What it recognizes is unknown. The CDR3 loop spans 15 amino acids. CDR1 is DFQATT and CDR2 is SNEGSKA in the germline V gene (reference sequence). Trimming pared 0 bases from V and 2 bases from J, leaving 14 bases between. In TCRdb, the reads were re-called with MiXCR into one record per CDR3 protein. The table has hundreds of thousands of distinct CDR3 sequences, 17% seen once. Points from the study as a whole: What dominated the ex vivo response were HLA-C-restricted CMV-specific TCR beta clonotypes. Cumulative public TCR beta family frequency identified carriers of CMV plus the relevant HLA.

The V call is TRBV20-1, the J call TRBJ2-7; D ambiguous. The TCR comes from a human donor in good health (CMV status not recorded). Some clones in this sample may be carry-over from other donors' samples. Sequenced material: PBMCs. CDR3 amino acids: CSARDLVRAPYEQYF. CDR3 bases: TGCAGTGCTAGAGATTTGGTACGGGCCCCCTACGAGCAGTACTTC.